The rows below give T cell receptor beta chains drawn from one sample of a study of blood T cell repertoires in COVID-19. Repertoires were generated with immunoSEQ multiplex PCR, while TCRdb's copy carries only in-frame clones and drops some. The profile shows about 77,000 clones, around three quarters of them singletons. Sequencing used peripheral blood. The receptors here all came from a woman between 70 and 85 years old with acute or convalescent COVID-19. Each CDR3 is given with its conserved first and last residue. The order of the fields is clone size, J gene, D gene, V gene, CDR3 DNA, CDR3 protein. A D gene is named only where the DNA matches it firmly. Expanded clones get a size class; other rows say once, few or many, or leave the size out.

.	TRBJ1-2	TRBD1	TRBV27	TGTGCCACCCCCCCCGGGACAGTTACCTACACCTTC	CATPPGTVTYTF
once	TRBJ2-4	TRBD2	TRBV5-4	TGTGCCAGCAGCTTTATTAAGGGACTAGCGGGGGTAGCCAAAAACATTCAGTACTTC	CASSFIKGLAGVAKNIQYF
.	TRBJ2-1	.	TRBV7-2	TGTGCCAGCAGCTTAGATCCGGGGGACTACAATGAGCAGTTCTTC	CASSLDPGDYNEQFF
.	TRBJ1-1	TRBD1	TRBV11-3	TGTGCCAGCAGCTTTGGACAGGGGGCCGGCCTTGAAGCTTTCTTT	CASSFGQGAGLEAFF
.	TRBJ1-1	.	TRBV24-1	TGTGCCACCAGTGACAATGGACAAACTTTCTTT	CATSDNGQTFF
.	TRBJ2-2	.	TRBV4-3	TGCGCCAGCAGCCAAGATCCCACAGGGTTCGCGAACACCGGGGAGCTGTTTTTT	CASSQDPTGFANTGELFF
.	TRBJ2-7	TRBD2	TRBV6-6	TGTGCCAGCAGTTACGGGGGGGGAGAGCAGTACTTC	CASSYGGGEQYF
.	TRBJ2-3	.	TRBV7-9	TGTGCCAGCAGCTTAGCCCGGGGGAGCACAGATACGCAGTATTTT	CASSLARGSTDTQYF
few	TRBJ1-2	.	TRBV11-2	TGTGCCAGCAGCGCCACAGGGTACTATGGCTACACCTTC	CASSATGYYGYTF
.	TRBJ2-3	.	TRBV6-2/TRBV6-3	TGTGCCAGCAGTTACCCGCAGGATACGCAGTATTTT	CASSYPQDTQYF
.	TRBJ2-5	.	TRBV6-6	TGTGCCAGCATCCGGGCGGCGGGGTGGGAGACCCAGTACTTC	CASIRAAGWETQYF
.	TRBJ1-1	.	TRBV12-3/TRBV12-4	TGTGCCAGCAGTGAACCGGGACATCGTGCTTTCTTT	CASSEPGHRAFF
.	TRBJ2-1	TRBD2	TRBV7-7	TGTGCTAGCAGCCCCGGGACTAGCGGGGGGCCTGGGTTTTTCGATGAGCAGTTCTTC	CASSPGTSGGPGFFDEQFF
.	TRBJ1-3	.	TRBV7-2	TGTGCCAGCAGCTTAGGGGCAGCCTCTGGAAACACCATATATTTT	CASSLGAASGNTIYF
few	TRBJ1-5	.	TRBV7-9	TGTGCCAGCACCAAGGGGAGTCAGCCCCAGCATTTT	CASTKGSQPQHF
.	TRBJ1-2	.	TRBV4-2	TGTGCCAGCAGCCAAGGGACAGCGACTAACTATGGCTACACCTTC	CASSQGTATNYGYTF
.	TRBJ2-1	TRBD2	TRBV11-3	TGTGCCAGCAGCTCCTTAGCGGGGGGGTACAATGAGCAGTTCTTC	CASSSLAGGYNEQFF
.	TRBJ2-1	TRBD2	TRBV4-2	TGTGCCAGCAGCCAGCCGGGGGTAGCGGGGGCCTCGGAGCAGTTCTTC	CASSQPGVAGASEQFF
.	TRBJ1-6	.	TRBV5-5	TGTGCCAGCAGCTTGAGAGGGGAGGGCTCCTATAATTCACCCCTCCACTTT	CASSLRGEGSYNSPLHF
.	TRBJ2-6	.	TRBV5-1	TGCGCCAGCAGCTTGGAAGAGACTGGGGCCAACGTCCTGACTTTC	CASSLEETGANVLTF
.	TRBJ2-3	.	TRBV19	TGTGCCAGTAGTATAGGAGACAGTAGGGATACGCAGTATTTT	CASSIGDSRDTQYF
.	TRBJ2-2	TRBD1	TRBV18	TGTGCCAGCTCACCGGGGACAGGCCCCCTTCCCGGGGAGCTGTTTTTT	CASSPGTGPLPGELFF
.	TRBJ2-1	.	TRBV18	TGTGCCAGCTCACCACGGCAGGGGGGACGGCCCTACAATGAGCAGTTCTTC	CASSPRQGGRPYNEQFF
few	TRBJ1-5	.	TRBV2	TGTGCCAGCAGTGAAAAGGCACAGTTTAATCAGCCCCAGCATTTT	CASSEKAQFNQPQHF
.	TRBJ1-1	TRBD1	TRBV12-5	TGTGCTAGTGGTTTAGGACAGGGGATTGGGACAACTGAAGCTTTCTTT	CASGLGQGIGTTEAFF
.	TRBJ1-1	TRBD1	TRBV6-5	TGTGCCAGCAGTTGGACAGGTTCGAACACTGAAGCTTTCTTT	CASSWTGSNTEAFF
.	TRBJ2-7	TRBD2	TRBV29-1	TGCAGCGGATCTAGCGGGGGCCGAGGGGAGCAGTACTTC	CSGSSGGRGEQYF
few	TRBJ2-2	.	TRBV27	TGTGCCAGCGGGGGGAGCGGTTTCACCGGGGAGCTGTTTTTT	CASGGSGFTGELFF
.	TRBJ2-1	TRBD2	TRBV27	TGTGCCAGCATCCGGGGGGGCGGATTGAACAATGAGCAGTTCTTC	CASIRGGGLNNEQFF
.	TRBJ2-1	TRBD2	TRBV5-1	TGCGCCAGCAGCTCCCAAGTAGCGGGGGGGCGGCCTGAGCAGTTCTTC	CASSSQVAGGRPEQFF
.	TRBJ1-2	TRBD1	TRBV4-2	TGTGCCAGCAGCCAAGAAGGACAGGGCAGAGGCTACACCTTC	CASSQEGQGRGYTF
once	TRBJ1-2	TRBD1	TRBV6-2/TRBV6-3	TGTGCCAGCAGCAGGGACAGATTGCGTGGCTATGGCTACACCTTC	CASSRDRLRGYGYTF
.	TRBJ1-2	.	TRBV5-4	TGTGCCAGCAGCCCGGACCCAGGGTTCAACTATGGCTACACCTTC	CASSPDPGFNYGYTF
.	TRBJ2-3	.	TRBV5-1	TGCGCCAGCAGCTTGAACATTCGGGTTAGCACAGATACGCAGTATTTT	CASSLNIRVSTDTQYF
once	TRBJ2-5	TRBD1	TRBV19	TGTGCCAGTAGTATGTCCCTACAGGGGTCCCTTGAAGAGACCCAGTACTTC	CASSMSLQGSLEETQYF
.	TRBJ2-1	.	TRBV2	TGTGCCAGCAGTGCGGTCTCAAACTCCTACAATGAGCAGTTCTTC	CASSAVSNSYNEQFF
.	TRBJ1-2	TRBD1	TRBV27	TGTGCCAGCGGTAGGCAGGGGGGCTATGGCTACACCTTC	CASGRQGGYGYTF
few	TRBJ2-1	TRBD2	TRBV5-4	TGTGCCAGCAGCGGGACTAGCGGGGGGGCCTTCAATGAGCAGTTCTTC	CASSGTSGGAFNEQFF
.	TRBJ2-3	TRBD1	TRBV15	TGTGCCACCAGCAGAGATGGGACAGGGGGCGCGGAAGATACGCAGTATTTT	CATSRDGTGGAEDTQYF
.	TRBJ1-2	TRBD1	TRBV13	TGTGCCAGCAGCCGTACACCGGGACAGGGGAGTAGAAAGGGTGGCTACACCTTC	CASSRTPGQGSRKGGYTF
.	TRBJ2-7	TRBD2	TRBV4-1	TGCGCCAGCAGCCAGTCCCCAGGGAGCGGGGGATGGGAGCAGTACTTC	CASSQSPGSGGWEQYF
.	TRBJ1-1	.	TRBV4-3	TGCGCCAGCAGGGAGACCTGGATGACAGGGAACACTGAAGCTTTCTTT	CASRETWMTGNTEAFF
.	TRBJ1-6	.	TRBV19	TGTGCCAGTAGCTACGGACGGGGGGCAAGTAGTTCACCCCTCCACTTT	CASSYGRGASSSPLHF
.	TRBJ2-1	TRBD2	TRBV19	TGTGCCAGTAGCTCTACTAGCGCTCCCTACAATGAGCAGTTCTTC	CASSSTSAPYNEQFF
.	TRBJ1-2	TRBD1	TRBV5-4	TGTGCCAGCAGCCCGACAGGGGGCGCTTTTGGCTACACCTTC	CASSPTGGAFGYTF
.	TRBJ2-5	.	TRBV7-2	TGTGCCAGCAGCTCAGAGGTACAAGAGACCCAGTACTTC	CASSSEVQETQYF
.	TRBJ1-4	.	TRBV11-3	TGTGCCAGCAGCCAGACAGCCGCTAATGAAAAACTGTTTTTT	CASSQTAANEKLFF
few	TRBJ1-1	.	TRBV13	TGTGCCATTGACCGGGACACGAACACTGAAGCTTTCTTT	CAIDRDTNTEAFF
few	TRBJ2-5	.	TRBV4-1	TGCGCCAGCAGCCAGTTGTTTCGGGAGACCCAGTACTTC	CASSQLFRETQYF
.	TRBJ1-1	TRBD1	TRBV11-2	TGTGCCAGCAGCTTAAAAGAGACAGGGTATGCGAACACTGAAGCTTTCTTT	CASSLKETGYANTEAFF